This T cell receptor (beta chain) emerged from a study of cytomegalovirus exposure and HLA in healthy donors. The length of the CDR3 is 13 residues. The V end was cut by 6 bases, the J end by 5 bases, with 13 bases between. The germline V gene has CDR1 SNHLY and CDR2 FYNNEI. PCR amplification relied on 60 Vbeta primers (plus 13 Jbeta primers). Data came from immunoSEQ multiplex PCR; TCRdb stores just in-frame clones and leaves some out. In the table there are 250,000 to 350,000 clones, 80% of which are singletons. Sequenced sample: PBMCs. The TCR sequence derives from a girl aged 2-10 years in good health and CMV-seronegative. The chain carries TRBV2 and TRBJ2-5; TRBD2 might be the D (5 bases). CDR3 amino acids: CASRVGGLETQYF. The CDR3, as DNA: TGTGCCAGCAGGGTCGGAGGTTTGGAGACCCAGTACTTC. Full variable domain (outside the CDR3, taken from reference TRBV2 and TRBJ2-5): EPEVTQTPSHQVTQMGQEVILRCVPISNHLYFYWYRQILGQKVEFLVSFYNNEISEKSEIFDDQFSVERPDGSNFTLKIRSTKLEDSAMYFCASRVGGLETQYFGPGTRLLVL.